This T cell receptor beta chain was found in a study of T cells in Graves' hyperthyroidism and ophthalmopathy. Overall study findings and caveats: Most thyroid clonotypes expanded above 0.001 were also detected in blood.

Per the germline V gene, CDR1 is SEHNR and CDR2 is FQNEAQ (reference sequence). The V and J ends lost 5 bases and 5 bases respectively, with 21 bases between them. The length of the CDR3 is 16 residues. TCR beta CDR3 region amplification was performed from RNA transcripts. HTBI primers were the set used in a first-round RT-PCR of the TCR CDR3. TCRdb reanalysed the multiplex PCR reads using MiXCR and keeps one entry per CDR3 protein. The sample comprises about 96,000 distinct CDR3 sequences, approximately 56% of which are singletons, and 25% to 30% rests with the top ten. This clonotype was seen repeatedly, ten times or more. Its cognate antigen is unknown.

V gene TRBV7-9 combines with J gene TRBJ1-1; maybe TRBD1 (5 bases). The sample consisted of blood. The clonotype originates from a woman aged 40 to 50 with Graves' hyperthyroidism. For the CDR3, the DNA is TGTGCCAGCAGCCAATGGGCGTGGGGGGAGGGTACTGAAGCTTTCTTT. It codes for CASSQWAWGEGTEAFF.